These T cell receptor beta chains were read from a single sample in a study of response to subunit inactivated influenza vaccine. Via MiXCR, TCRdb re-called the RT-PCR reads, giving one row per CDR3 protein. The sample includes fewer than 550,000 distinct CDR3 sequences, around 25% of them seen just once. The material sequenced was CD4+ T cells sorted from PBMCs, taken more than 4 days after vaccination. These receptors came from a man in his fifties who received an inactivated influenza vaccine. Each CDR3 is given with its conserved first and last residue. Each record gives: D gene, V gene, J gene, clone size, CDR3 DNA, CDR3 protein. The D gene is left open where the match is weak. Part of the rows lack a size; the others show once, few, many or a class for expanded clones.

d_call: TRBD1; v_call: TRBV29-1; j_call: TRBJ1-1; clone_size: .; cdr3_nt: TGCAGCGTTACGACATACAGGGGGCAGAACACTGAAGCTTTCTTT; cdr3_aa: CSVTTYRGQNTEAFF
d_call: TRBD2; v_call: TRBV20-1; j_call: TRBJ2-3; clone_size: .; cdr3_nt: TGCAGTGCTAATGGTCTAGCGGGCATCACAGATACGCAGTATTTT; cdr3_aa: CSANGLAGITDTQYF
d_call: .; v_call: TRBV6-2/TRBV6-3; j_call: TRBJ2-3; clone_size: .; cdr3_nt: TGTGCCAGCAGTTTGGTACCCCCCCGCCTTGCCGATACGCAGTATTTT; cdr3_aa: CASSLVPPRLADTQYF
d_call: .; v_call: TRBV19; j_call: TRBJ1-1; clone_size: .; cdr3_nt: TGTGCCAGTAGTAAGTGGACAGCGAACACTGAAGCTTTCTTT; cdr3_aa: CASSKWTANTEAFF
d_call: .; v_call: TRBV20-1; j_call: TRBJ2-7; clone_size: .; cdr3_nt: TGCAGTGCTAGTAGGGTCGGCGAGCAGTACTTC; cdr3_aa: CSASRVGEQYF
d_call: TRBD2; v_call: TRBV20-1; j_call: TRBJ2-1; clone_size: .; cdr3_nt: TGCAGTGCCCCCGCGTTGAGCGGGGGGGCGGGTTATGAGCAGTTCTTC; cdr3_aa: CSAPALSGGAGYEQFF
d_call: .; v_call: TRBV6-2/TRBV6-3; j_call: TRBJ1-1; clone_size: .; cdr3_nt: TGTGCCAGCAGTTATATGAGGGGACAACTGAACACTGAAGCTTTCTTT; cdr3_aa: CASSYMRGQLNTEAFF
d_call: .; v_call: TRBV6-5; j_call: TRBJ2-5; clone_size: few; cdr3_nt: TGTGCCAGCAGGCAACTAGAGACCCAGTACTTC; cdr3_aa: CASRQLETQYF
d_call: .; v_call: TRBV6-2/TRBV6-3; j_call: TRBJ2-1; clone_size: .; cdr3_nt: TGTGCCAGCAGGGATAACCTCGGGTATGAGCAGTTCTTC; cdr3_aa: CASRDNLGYEQFF
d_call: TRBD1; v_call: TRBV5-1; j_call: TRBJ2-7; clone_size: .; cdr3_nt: TGCGCCAGCAGCGGGGGACAGGGCCTTTCCTACGAGCAGTACTTC; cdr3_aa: CASSGGQGLSYEQYF
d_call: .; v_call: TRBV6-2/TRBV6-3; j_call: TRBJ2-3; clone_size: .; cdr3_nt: TGTGCCAGCAGTTACGGCCCAGGCAGAGATACGCAGTATTTT; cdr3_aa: CASSYGPGRDTQYF
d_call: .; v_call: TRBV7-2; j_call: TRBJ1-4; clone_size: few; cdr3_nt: TGTGCCAGCAGCTTAGTGGGCGGTGCTAATGAAAAACTGTTTTTT; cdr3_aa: CASSLVGGANEKLFF
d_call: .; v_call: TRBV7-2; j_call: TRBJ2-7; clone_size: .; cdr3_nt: TGTGCCAGCAGCCCCAGGGCGAGGACGACTTACGAGCAGTACTTC; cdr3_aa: CASSPRARTTYEQYF
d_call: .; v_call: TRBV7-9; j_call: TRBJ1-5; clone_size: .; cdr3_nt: TGTGCCAGCAGACTAGACGGCGATAGCAATCAGCCCCAGCATTTT; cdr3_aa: CASRLDGDSNQPQHF
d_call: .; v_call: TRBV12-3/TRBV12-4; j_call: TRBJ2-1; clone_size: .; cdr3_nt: TGTGCCAGCACCGAGGCTTTTCTCTCCAATGAGCAGTTCTTC; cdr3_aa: CASTEAFLSNEQFF
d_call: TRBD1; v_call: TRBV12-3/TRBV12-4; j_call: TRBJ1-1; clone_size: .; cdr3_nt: TGTGCCAGCAGCTTGACAGGGGGCGCGACTGAAGCTTTCTTT; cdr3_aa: CASSLTGGATEAFF
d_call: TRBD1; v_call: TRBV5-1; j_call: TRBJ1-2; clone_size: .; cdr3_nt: TGCGCCAGCAGCTTGGAGGCGACAGGGGGATCGGGCTACACCTTC; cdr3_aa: CASSLEATGGSGYTF
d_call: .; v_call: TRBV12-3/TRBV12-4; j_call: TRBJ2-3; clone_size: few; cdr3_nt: TGTGCCAGCCAACTAATGGGGGGCGGGACAGATACGCAGTATTTT; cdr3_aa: CASQLMGGGTDTQYF
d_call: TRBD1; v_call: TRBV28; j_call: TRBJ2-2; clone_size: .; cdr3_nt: TGTGCCAGCAGCACACAGGGGATTGTGCGAGGGGAGCTGTTTTTT; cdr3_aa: CASSTQGIVRGELFF
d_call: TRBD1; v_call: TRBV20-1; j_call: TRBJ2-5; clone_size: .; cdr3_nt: TGCAGTGCTAGAGATCGTACAGGGGGCCGAAAGACCCAGTACTTC; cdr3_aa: CSARDRTGGRKTQYF
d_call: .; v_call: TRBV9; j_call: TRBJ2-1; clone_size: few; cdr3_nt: TGTGCCAGCAGCGTTGCAGGGAACTCCAATGAGCAGTTCTTC; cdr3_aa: CASSVAGNSNEQFF
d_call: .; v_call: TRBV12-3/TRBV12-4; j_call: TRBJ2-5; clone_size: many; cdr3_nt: TGTGCCAGCAGTTCCCGGGACTTCCAAGAGACCCAGTACTTC; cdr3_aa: CASSSRDFQETQYF
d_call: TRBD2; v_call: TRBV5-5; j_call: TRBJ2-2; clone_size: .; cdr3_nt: TGTGCCAGCAGCTTGCCGACTAGCGGGAGTAATTCCGGGGAGCTGTTTTTT; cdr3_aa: CASSLPTSGSNSGELFF
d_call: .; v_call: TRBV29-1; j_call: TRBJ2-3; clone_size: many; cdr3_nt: TGCAGCGTTGAAGATTATGCCCTCCCCACAGATACGCAGTATTTT; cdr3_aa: CSVEDYALPTDTQYF
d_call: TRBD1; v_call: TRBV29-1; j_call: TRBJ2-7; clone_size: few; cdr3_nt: TGCAGCGTCTCCCGGGACAGGCGCTACGAGCAGTACTTC; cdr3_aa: CSVSRDRRYEQYF
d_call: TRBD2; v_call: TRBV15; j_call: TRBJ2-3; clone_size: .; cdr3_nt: TGTGCCACCAGCAGAGGGTCTAGCGGGGGGGCCACCGGCACAGATACGCAGTATTTT; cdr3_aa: CATSRGSSGGATGTDTQYF
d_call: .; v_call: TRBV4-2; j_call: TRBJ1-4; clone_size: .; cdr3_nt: TGTGCCAGCAGCCCGGGACACAGTAATGAAAAACTGTTTTTT; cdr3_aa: CASSPGHSNEKLFF
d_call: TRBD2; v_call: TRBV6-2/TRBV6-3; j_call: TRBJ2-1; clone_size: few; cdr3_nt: TGTGCCAGCAGGGATATTACTAGCGGGCGCGACATGGAGCAGTTCTTC; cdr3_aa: CASRDITSGRDMEQFF
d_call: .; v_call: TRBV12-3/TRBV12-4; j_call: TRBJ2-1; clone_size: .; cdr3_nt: TGTGCCAGCAGTTTAGCCGGGATGACCCATGAGCAGTTCTTC; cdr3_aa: CASSLAGMTHEQFF
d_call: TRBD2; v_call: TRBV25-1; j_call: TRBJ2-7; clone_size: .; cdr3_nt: TGTGCCAGCAGTAAAAGCGGGAGTAGTTACGAGCAGTACTTC; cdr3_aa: CASSKSGSSYEQYF
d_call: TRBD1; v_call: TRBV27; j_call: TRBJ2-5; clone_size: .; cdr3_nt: TGTGCCAGCAGTAAGACAGGGGTGGAGACCCAGTACTTC; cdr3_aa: CASSKTGVETQYF
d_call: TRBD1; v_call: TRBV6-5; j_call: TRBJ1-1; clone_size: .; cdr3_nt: TGTGCCAGCAATTCCGGATCCGGGACAGCGACTGAAGCTTTCTTT; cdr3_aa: CASNSGSGTATEAFF
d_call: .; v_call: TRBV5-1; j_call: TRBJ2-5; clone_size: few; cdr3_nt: TGCGCCAGCAGCGGTGGGGGCCTTGAGGGGGAGACCCAGTACTTC; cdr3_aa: CASSGGGLEGETQYF
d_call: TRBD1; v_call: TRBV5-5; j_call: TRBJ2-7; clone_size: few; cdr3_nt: TGTGCCAGCACGCTCCGGGACAGGGAAGGGCTCGAGCAGTACTTC; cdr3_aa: CASTLRDREGLEQYF
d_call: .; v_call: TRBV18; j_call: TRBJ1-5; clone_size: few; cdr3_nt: TGTGCCAGCTCACCTTATTCCACAGGTTCGGGTCAGCCCCAGCATTTT; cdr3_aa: CASSPYSTGSGQPQHF
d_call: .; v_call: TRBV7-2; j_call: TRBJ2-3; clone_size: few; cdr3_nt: TGTGCCAGCAGCTTAACACGACCCGGGGTCACAGATACGCAGTATTTT; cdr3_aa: CASSLTRPGVTDTQYF
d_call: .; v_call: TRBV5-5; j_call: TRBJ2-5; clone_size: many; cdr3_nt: TGTGCCAGCAGCTTAAAAGGGATCGAGACCCAGTACTTC; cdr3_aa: CASSLKGIETQYF
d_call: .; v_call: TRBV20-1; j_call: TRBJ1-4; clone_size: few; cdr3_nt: TGCAGTGCTCCTTCTAATGAAAAACTGTTTTTT; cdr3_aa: CSAPSNEKLFF
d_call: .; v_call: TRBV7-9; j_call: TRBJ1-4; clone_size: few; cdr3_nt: TGTGCCAGCAGCTTAGTGGCTACCGCGTTGTTTTTT; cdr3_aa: CASSLVATALFF
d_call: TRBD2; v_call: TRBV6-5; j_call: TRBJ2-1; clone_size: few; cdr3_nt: TGTGCCAGCAGTTATTTGGGCGGGAGTTTTGATGAGCAGTTCTTC; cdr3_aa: CASSYLGGSFDEQFF
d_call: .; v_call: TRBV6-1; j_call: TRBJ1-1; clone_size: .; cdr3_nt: TGTGCCAGCAGGGGGGATTTGAACACTGAAGCTTTCTTT; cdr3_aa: CASRGDLNTEAFF
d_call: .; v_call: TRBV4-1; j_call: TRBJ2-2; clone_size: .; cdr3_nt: TGCGCCAGCAGCCACGACAGGCCGAACACCGGGGAGCTGTTTTTT; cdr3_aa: CASSHDRPNTGELFF
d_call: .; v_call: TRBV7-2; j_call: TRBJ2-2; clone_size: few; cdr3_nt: TGTGCCAGCAGCCTCATCGGGGTCGGGGAGCTGTTTTTT; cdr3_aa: CASSLIGVGELFF
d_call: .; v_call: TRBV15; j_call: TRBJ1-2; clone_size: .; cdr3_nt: TGTGCCACCAGCAGGGGGAAAACGGGAAGCTATGGCTACACCTTC; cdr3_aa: CATSRGKTGSYGYTF
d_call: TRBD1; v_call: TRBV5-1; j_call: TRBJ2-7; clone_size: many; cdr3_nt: TGCGCCAGCAGTCGGGACAGTACCTCCGAGCAGTACTTC; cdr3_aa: CASSRDSTSEQYF
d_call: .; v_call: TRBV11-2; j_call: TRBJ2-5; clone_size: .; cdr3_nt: TGTGCCAGCAGCTTAGGGGGCACGTTTCAAGAGACCCAGTACTTC; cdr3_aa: CASSLGGTFQETQYF
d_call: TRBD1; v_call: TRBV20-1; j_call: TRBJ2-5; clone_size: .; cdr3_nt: TGCAGTGCTAAGGGACAGCTAAAAGAGACCCAGTACTTC; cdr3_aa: CSAKGQLKETQYF